This entry is about one TCR beta chain. Its target is unknown. The data derive from a study of vaccination effects on CD4 cells after COVID-19. Study summary: Participants got two doses of BNT162b2 or mRNA-1273 vaccine.

The germline V and J ends were trimmed by 3 bases and 9 bases, with 11 bases remaining between them. CDR3 length: 12 amino acids. Germline-derived CDR1 and CDR2 are SGHTA and FQGNSA. Sequencing was performed with immunoSEQ multiplex PCR; in TCRdb, only in-frame clones are kept and a portion is missing. The sample lists fewer than 35,000 clones, 55% to 75% seen once, with more than 25% in the top ten. Pools of viral peptides were used by the ViraFEST assay to expand antigen-specific CD4+ T cells ahead of sequencing. Subsequent to a culture period of 10 days, CD4+ T cells were isolated. A positive SARS-CoV-2 PCR test fell between March and December 2020. Study-level results: Spike-reactive clones in convalescents after vaccination were chiefly newly vaccine-induced.

This TCR came from a human donor who had a prior SARS-CoV-2 infection. V is TRBV7-2 and J is TRBJ2-5; the D call may be TRBD1 or TRBD2 (6 bases each). The starting material was CD4+ T cells from PBMCs cultured with a peptide pool, obtained before COVID-19 vaccination. The CDR3 here is CASSFSGASQYF. CDR3 bases: TGTGCCAGCAGCTTTTCGGGGGCATCCCAGTACTTC.